Below, 16 T cell receptor beta chains from the same sample are listed, as sequenced in a study of T cell responses to AZD1222 COVID-19 vaccine. The method was immunoSEQ multiplex PCR; TCRdb's version includes in-frame clones alone and lacks a portion of them. Of about 180,000 clones listed, almost 90% are singletons. The sequencing here drew on peripheral blood, taken 28 days after the second AZD1222 dose. The receptors were gathered from an adult who received the AZD1222 COVID-19 vaccine.

The gene calls are TRBV11-1 and TRBJ2-7; tentatively, D is TRBD1 or TRBD2 (6 bases each). V lost 5 bases, J lost 2 bases, and 13 bases lay in between. In germline, CDR1 is SGHAT, CDR2 FQDESV (reference sequence). The CDR3 extends over 14 amino acids. The CDR3 is CASSRGGDTYEQYF. CDR3 sequence (DNA): TGTGCCAGCAGCCGCGGAGGGGACACCTACGAGCAGTACTTC.

The chain links TRBV7-2 to TRBJ2-7; D unresolved. Germline V gene lookup returns CDR1 SGHTA and CDR2 FQGNSA. V was shortened by 5 bases and J by 3 bases, with 20 bases between the two germline ends. CDR3 length equals 16 residues. CDR3 protein: CASSPTLANSNYEQYF. The DNA of the CDR3 is TGTGCCAGCAGCCCCACCTTGGCGAACTCCAACTACGAGCAGTACTTC.

V usage is TRBV2 and J usage is TRBJ1-4; the match to TRBD1 covers 9 bases. The junction had 5 bases not matched to a gene; V was cut back by 6 bases and J by 3 bases. The CDR3 runs 15 residues. From germline, CDR1 is SNHLY and CDR2 FYNNEI. CDR3 DNA sequence: TGTGCCAGCAGCTTGGACAGGGGATCTAATGAAAAACTGTTTTTT. Its protein is CASSLDRGSNEKLFF.

The chain joins TRBV20-1 to TRBJ2-7; D perhaps matches TRBD1 (5 bases). Trimming left V 3 bases short and J 3 bases short, with 9 bases between. Germline V gene lookup returns CDR1 DFQATT and CDR2 SNEGSKA (reference sequence). This CDR3 comprises 12 residues. The CDR3: CSASPGIYEQYF. Written as DNA, the CDR3 is TGCAGTGCTAGTCCAGGGATCTACGAGCAGTACTTC.

This clone was picked up a small number of times. This chain links TRBV2 with TRBJ2-2; D ambiguous. Germline CDR1 SNHLY, CDR2 FYNNEI. V lost 5 bases to trimming and J lost 4 bases, with 8 bases between them. The CDR3 is made up of 13 amino acids. The CDR3 loop is CASSLTVTGELFF. Written as DNA, the CDR3 is TGTGCCAGCAGTTTGACGGTCACCGGGGAGCTGTTTTTT.

V and J are TRBV7-3 and TRBJ2-4, with D perhaps assigned TRBD1 or TRBD2 (5 bases each). The V gene's germline CDR1 is SGHTA and CDR2 FQGTGA. Trimming took 1 base from V and 1 from J, leaving 14 bases between them. This CDR3 is 17 amino acids long. Here the CDR3 DNA reads TGTGCCAGCAGCTTAATCCCCCCTGGGACGGCCAAAAACATTCAGTACTTC. Protein: CASSLIPPGTAKNIQYF.

This clone has only a few counts. The chain uses TRBV19 and TRBJ1-5; 12 bases agree with TRBD1. Germline CDR1 and CDR2: LNHDA and SQIVND (reference sequence). Trimming cost V 4 bases and J 0 bases; bases outside gene matches: 10. This CDR3 has 19 residues. The chain's CDR3 is CASSKKGTGGVSSNQPQHF. The CDR3 coding sequence is TGTGCCAGTAGTAAGAAGGGGACAGGGGGCGTCAGTAGCAATCAGCCCCAGCATTTT. The full variable domain, completed using reference TRBV19 and TRBJ1-5, is DGGITQSPKYLFRKEGQNVTLSCEQNLNHDAMYWYRQDPGQGLRLIYYSQIVNDFQKGDIAEGYSVSREKKESFPLTVTSAQKNPTAFYLCASSKKGTGGVSSNQPQHFGDGTRLSIL.

The rearrangement links TRBV5-6 to TRBJ1-1, with 9 bases fitting TRBD1. This CDR3 has 14 amino acids. Losses at the gene ends were 3 bases for V and 4 bases for J; bases not matched to a gene: 4. Germline V gives CDR1 SGHDT, CDR2 YYEEEE. CDR3: CASSYSDRGTEAFF. CDR3 DNA: TGTGCCAGCAGCTACTCGGACAGGGGCACTGAAGCTTTCTTT.

The chain combines TRBV30 with TRBJ1-2; D is unclear. CDR1 and CDR2 (germline): GTSNPN, SVGIG (reference sequence). The V and J ends lost 4 bases and 0 bases respectively, with 15 bases between them. The CDR3 totals 15 residues. The chain's CDR3 is CAWTDRGRANYGYTF. The DNA for the CDR3 is TGTGCCTGGACCGACCGGGGTAGGGCTAACTATGGCTACACCTTC.

The V gene is TRBV30, the J gene TRBJ2-1; D call uncertain. Trimming stripped 3 bases from V and 5 bases from J, with 11 bases between. The CDR3 has 13 amino acids. Germline CDR1 is GTSNPN and CDR2 is SVGIG (reference sequence). In DNA, the CDR3 is TGTGCCTGGAGCCACTCCCGGGACAATGAGCAGTTCTTC. Its translation is CAWSHSRDNEQFF. Together with reference TRBV30 and TRBJ2-1, the CDR3 gives the full variable domain: SQTIHQWPATLVQPVGSPLSLECTVEGTSNPNLYWYRQAAGRGLQLLFYSVGIGQISSEVPQNLSASRPQDRQFILSSKKLLLSDSGFYLCAWSHSRDNEQFFGPGTRLTVL.

This clone was observed a single time. The CDR3 loop is CASSTRTDNTGELFF. The CDR3 nucleotides read TGCGCCAGCAGCACCCGGACAGATAACACCGGGGAGCTGTTTTTT. This chain uses TRBV5-1 with TRBJ2-2; D perhaps matches TRBD1 (6 bases). The V end lost 4 bases, the J end lost 2 bases, and 12 bases lay between the germline ends. Germline V gene data show CDR1 as SGHRS and CDR2 as YFSETQ. CDR3 length equals 15 residues.

This rearrangement joins TRBV3-1 (or the pseudogene TRBV3-2) to TRBJ2-7; D unclear. V lost 4 bases to trimming and J lost 8 bases, with 9 bases between them. This CDR3 region has 11 residues. The V gene's germline CDR1 is LGHDT and CDR2 YNNKEL (reference sequence). The CDR3 DNA reads TGTGCCAGCAGCCTACGGTACAAGCAGTACTTC. This gives the protein CASSLRYKQYF.

This chain links TRBV24-1 with TRBJ1-2, with D perhaps TRBD1 (6 bases). The CDR3 is made up of 14 amino acids. Germline CDR1 is KGHDR and CDR2 is SFDVKD. V was trimmed by 3 bases and J by 8 bases, leaving 15 bases between them. CDR3 DNA sequence: TGTGCCACCAGTGATGCCCAGGGGTGGAAAGGCTACACCTTC. This codes for CATSDAQGWKGYTF.

The chain carries TRBV28 and TRBJ1-2; tentative D call: TRBD1 (6 bases). The CDR3 is 14 amino acids. V lost 5 bases, J lost 8 bases, and 18 bases lay in between. Germline loops: CDR1 MDHEN, CDR2 SYDVKM. CDR3: CASSLHQPGEGYTF. CDR3 sequence (DNA): TGTGCCAGCAGTCTACACCAGCCAGGGGAAGGCTACACCTTC.

The chain carries TRBV5-6 and TRBJ1-5, with 9 bases matching TRBD1. Germline values: CDR1 SGHDT, CDR2 YYEEEE. The ends lost 4 bases at V and 6 bases at J; junction bases unmatched: 11. CDR3 length: 16 amino acids. Here the CDR3 reads CASSDSGQGGSQPQHF. In nucleotides, the CDR3 is TGTGCCAGCAGCGACTCGGGACAGGGAGGTAGTCAGCCCCAGCATTTT.

This chain uses TRBV6-4 with TRBJ2-5; a possible D gene is TRBD1 (5 bases). The V end was cut by 1 base, the J end by 2 bases, with 11 bases between. This CDR3 has 15 amino acids. CDR1 and CDR2 (germline): MRHNA, SNTAGT. The CDR3 here is CASSDFDRQQETQYF. The CDR3 nucleotides are TGTGCCAGCAGTGACTTTGACAGACAGCAAGAGACCCAGTACTTC.